This T cell receptor beta chain appears in the sequencing data of a study of cytomegalovirus exposure and HLA in healthy donors. PCR primers comprised 60 Vbeta and 13 Jbeta primers. Sequencing used immunoSEQ multiplex PCR; TCRdb keeps in-frame clones, though not all of them. The sample records about 130,000 clones, 55% to 75% being singletons. CDR1 MNHNY and CDR2 SVGAGI come from the germline V gene (reference sequence). CDR3 length equals 15 residues. Specimen: PBMCs. The chain is built from TRBV6-6 and TRBJ2-5; 7 bases line up with TRBD1. The J call could be wrong; TRBJ2-7 is a better fit for the DNA end. The TCR sequence derives from a human donor in good health. The CDR3 coding sequence is TGTGCCAGCAGTCCCTGGGACAGCCCTTCCTACGAGCAGTACTTC. Encoded protein: CASSPWDSPSYEQYF.